This TCR beta chain was found in a study of long-term antiretroviral therapy in people with HIV. Study-wide points: Diversity remained lower than transplant donor controls, even though it increased after ART. The repertoire was dominated at all time points by clones expanded before ART.

Samples held about 0.9-11 million cryopreserved PBMC, and DNA extraction followed. The immunoSEQ assay was v3.0, run at survey level. Assay used: immunoSEQ multiplex PCR; TCRdb lists only in-frame clones, some missing. The sample includes 20,000 or so clones, roughly 86% of them seen just once. About this clone: Its antigen is not identified.

The sample was unsorted PBMCs, taken 0.5 years after starting antiretroviral therapy. The clonotype comes from a middle-aged man with HIV.

The CDR3 nucleotides read TGTGCCAGTAGTCTTAACTATCCCTACAATGAGCAGTTCTTC. This translates into CASSLNYPYNEQFF. V gene TRBV19 combines with J gene TRBJ2-1; D not resolved. V lost 5 bases and J 2 bases, leaving 10 bases between the germline ends. This CDR3 contains 14 residues. Germline CDR1 reads LNHDA; CDR2 reads SQIVND (reference sequence). Combining the CDR3 with reference TRBV19 and TRBJ2-1 gives the whole variable domain DGGITQSPKYLFRKEGQNVTLSCEQNLNHDAMYWYRQDPGQGLRLIYYSQIVNDFQKGDIAEGYSVSREKKESFPLTVTSAQKNPTAFYLCASSLNYPYNEQFFGPGTRLTVL.